The next 21 T cell receptor beta chains were all read from a single sample in a study of cytomegalovirus exposure and HLA in healthy donors. Use of 60 Vbeta and 13 Jbeta primers characterized the PCR. Clones were read by immunoSEQ multiplex PCR, and TCRdb kept only the in-frame ones, dropping some. The sample lists 150,000 or so clones, around nine tenths occurring once. Sequenced: PBMCs. Receptors originate from a woman under 30 in good health and CMV-seronegative.

This clone has a single count. The gene calls are TRBV10-3 and TRBJ1-5, with 8 bases that match TRBD1. The V segment lost 4 bases and the J segment 6 bases; nucleotides outside the gene matches: 5. The CDR3 spans 14 residues. Looked up from germline, CDR1 is ENHRY and CDR2 is SYGVKD. This CDR3 reads CAISADRVSQPQHF. The CDR3 DNA is TGTGCCATCAGTGCGGACAGGGTTTCTCAGCCCCAGCATTTT.

This chain uses TRBV28 with TRBJ1-2; TRBD1 agrees at 8 bases. Germline assignment: CDR1 MDHEN and CDR2 SYDVKM. This CDR3 is built from 14 residues. The junction had 2 bases not matched to a gene; V was cut back by 4 bases and J by 1 base. The CDR3: CASSSTGVNYGYTF. CDR3 DNA sequence: TGTGCCAGCAGTTCGACAGGGGTTAACTATGGCTACACCTTC.

This chain joins TRBV11-2 and TRBJ1-1, with D possibly TRBD1 on 6 matching bases. This CDR3 comprises 14 residues. Trimming removed 8 bases from V and 4 bases from J, with 17 bases in between. Germline V CDR1 and CDR2: SGHAT, FQNNGV. The CDR3 sequence: CASFRRQESTEAFF. The CDR3 bases are TGTGCCAGCTTCCGAAGACAGGAGTCCACTGAAGCTTTCTTT.

The V gene is TRBV28, the J gene TRBJ2-5; possible D gene TRBD1, 6 bases. This CDR3 region has 14 residues. CDR1 and CDR2 (germline): MDHEN, SYDVKM. V was trimmed by 3 bases and J by 1 base, leaving 9 bases between them. DNA for the CDR3: TGTGCCAGCAGTTTGGCACAGGGCCAAGAGACCCAGTACTTC. Translated: CASSLAQGQETQYF.

The chain uses TRBV19 and TRBJ1-5; 7 bases are a match to TRBD1. CDR1 and CDR2 (germline): LNHDA, SQIVND (reference sequence). Trimming took 4 bases from V and 7 from J; bases not matched to a gene: 10. This CDR3 spans 15 amino acids. Here the CDR3 DNA reads TGTGCCAGTAGTACAGGGACAGCGGGAGACCAGCCCCAGCATTTT. Its protein is CASSTGTAGDQPQHF.

This sequence joins TRBV9 and TRBJ1-2; TRBD1 is a possible D gene (6 bases). Trimming removed 4 bases at V and 0 bases at J, with 13 bases between. The germline CDR1 and CDR2 sequences are SGDLS and YYNGEE. The CDR3 extends over 15 amino acids. CDR3 nucleotide sequence: TGTGCCAGCAGCCCCACCGGGACAACTAACTATGGCTACACCTTC. Residues: CASSPTGTTNYGYTF.

The rearrangement uses TRBV5-1 and TRBJ2-3, with D maybe TRBD1 (6 bases). Germline V CDR1 and CDR2: SGHRS, YFSETQ. This CDR3 is 17 amino acids long. V lost 1 base to trimming and J lost 2 bases, with 17 bases between them. This CDR3 reads CASSLSGAGADTDTQYF. CDR3 sequence (DNA): TGCGCCAGCAGCTTGTCAGGGGCTGGGGCGGACACAGATACGCAGTATTTT.

The chain recombines TRBV4-2 with TRBJ1-4; TRBD1 matches 9 bases. J gave up 6 bases and V 1 base, and 6 bases lay outside the gene matches. The CDR3 loop spans 16 amino acids. CDR1 and CDR2 (germline): LGHNA, YNFKEQ. The CDR3: CASSQVGDRAHEKLFF. The CDR3 coding sequence is TGTGCCAGCAGCCAAGTAGGGGACAGGGCTCATGAAAAACTGTTTTTT.

This chain uses TRBV9 with TRBJ2-7; 9 bases are shared with TRBD2. Germline assignment: CDR1 SGDLS and CDR2 YYNGEE. The CDR3 is 15 amino acids. Trimming removed 0 bases from V and 3 bases from J; junction bases left unmatched: 4. CDR3 nucleotides: TGTGCCAGCAGCGTAGGGGTAGCGGGAGACTACGAGCAGTACTTC. As protein: CASSVGVAGDYEQYF.

This clone was picked up a small number of times. V gene TRBV6-1 combines with J gene TRBJ1-1, with D unclear. Germline V gene lookup returns CDR1 MNHNS and CDR2 SASEGT. V was clipped by 4 bases and J by 7 bases, with 22 bases between them. CDR3 size: 16 residues. DNA for the CDR3: TGTGCCAGCAGTGTCCTGAGGTTCTCTGGGTCCCTTGAAGCTTTCTTT. Amino acids: CASSVLRFSGSLEAFF.

The chain uses TRBV6-6 and TRBJ2-7; 8 bases are shared with TRBD2. The CDR3 totals 15 residues. Germline V CDR1 and CDR2: MNHNY, SVGAGI (reference sequence). V dropped 5 bases and J dropped 4; count of bases not matched to a gene: 10. CDR3 in DNA: TGTGCCAGCAGTCCCGGGACTAGAGGTCTTTACGAGCAGTACTTC. Its translation: CASSPGTRGLYEQYF.

This chain connects TRBV18 to TRBJ1-4; the match to TRBD1 covers 12 bases. The CDR3 extends over 17 amino acids. Per the germline V gene, CDR1 is KGHSH and CDR2 is LQKENI. The junction had 6 bases not matched to a gene; V was cut back by 2 bases and J by 5 bases. The CDR3 nucleotides read TGTGCCAGCTCACCAGGGACAGGGGGCGCTGAGAATGAAAAACTGTTTTTT. Protein: CASSPGTGGAENEKLFF.

This sequence joins TRBV5-1 and TRBJ2-3; no firm D call. Between the trimmed V and J ends, which lost 1 base and 4 bases, there was a span of 7 bases. Germline assignment: CDR1 SGHRS and CDR2 YFSETQ. The CDR3 extends over 13 amino acids. The CDR3 here is CASSLFPSDTQYF. DNA for the CDR3: TGCGCCAGCAGCTTGTTTCCTTCAGATACGCAGTATTTT.

The chain recombines TRBV5-4 with TRBJ2-1; D may be TRBD1 (5 bases). The CDR3 is made up of 12 amino acids. The V end was cut by 4 bases, the J end by 12 bases, with 14 bases between. From germline, CDR1 is SGHNT and CDR2 YYREEE (reference sequence). CDR3 sequence: CASSPEPQVQFF. The CDR3 DNA reads as TGTGCCAGCAGCCCCGAACCACAGGTGCAGTTCTTC.

The chain employs TRBV2 and TRBJ2-1; 8 bases are a match to TRBD2. Germline V gene sequence: CDR1 SNHLY, CDR2 FYNNEI. This CDR3 is built from 15 residues. J gave up 7 bases and V 2 bases, and 7 bases lay outside the gene matches. CDR3 nucleotides: TGTGCCAGCAGTGAATTGCGCGGGAGGTTAAATGAGCAGTTCTTC. Its translation: CASSELRGRLNEQFF.

The genes are TRBV5-1 and TRBJ2-5; TRBD1 might be the D (5 bases). In germline, CDR1 is SGHRS, CDR2 YFSETQ. Trimming removed 2 bases at V and 4 bases at J, with 12 bases between. This CDR3 has 14 residues. CDR3: CASSFQGGAETQYF. In DNA, the CDR3 is TGCGCCAGCAGCTTCCAGGGTGGGGCAGAGACCCAGTACTTC. The variable domain in full, completed from reference TRBV5-1 and TRBJ2-5, reads KAGVTQTPRYLIKTRGQQVTLSCSPISGHRSVSWYQQTPGQGLQFLFEYFSETQRNKGNFPGRFSGRQFSNSRSEMNVSTLELGDSALYLCASSFQGGAETQYFGPGTRLLVL.

J is TRBJ1-3 and V is TRBV19, with D possibly matching TRBD1 (6 bases). The V and J ends lost 6 bases and 0 bases respectively, with 12 bases between them. Per germline, CDR1 LNHDA and CDR2 SQIVND (reference sequence). This CDR3 comprises 15 residues. CDR3 DNA sequence: TGTGCCAGTAGCGCCTTAGGGGGCTCTGGAAACACCATATATTTT. Translation gives CASSALGGSGNTIYF.

The CDR3 region is CASSRDTVYGYTF. CDR3 DNA sequence: TGTGCCAGCAGCCGCGACACCGTCTATGGCTACACCTTC. V gene TRBV28 combines with J gene TRBJ1-2; D unclear. CDR1 and CDR2 from the germline V gene are MDHEN and SYDVKM. The CDR3 has 13 amino acids. V was clipped by 6 bases and J by 4 bases, with 12 bases between them.

This sequence joins TRBV5-1 and TRBJ2-3, with 11 bases that match TRBD2. V lost 7 bases, J lost 2 bases, and 9 bases stayed unmatched. The length of the CDR3 is 16 residues. Germline V gene lookup returns CDR1 SGHRS and CDR2 YFSETQ. DNA for the CDR3: TGCGCCAGCCGTCCACTAGCGGGAGTGATCACAGATACGCAGTATTTT. Encoded protein: CASRPLAGVITDTQYF. Full variable domain (missing parts from reference TRBV5-1 and TRBJ2-3): KAGVTQTPRYLIKTRGQQVTLSCSPISGHRSVSWYQQTPGQGLQFLFEYFSETQRNKGNFPGRFSGRQFSNSRSEMNVSTLELGDSALYLCASRPLAGVITDTQYFGPGTRLTVL.

The rearrangement links TRBV29-1 to TRBJ1-5; D possibly corresponds to TRBD1 (6 bases). V dropped 4 bases and J dropped 0 bases, with 10 bases sitting between them. The CDR3 totals 14 residues. Germline V gene lookup returns CDR1 SQVTM and CDR2 ANQGSEA. The CDR3, as DNA: TGCAGCGTTGCCCAGGGGAATAGCAATCAGCCCCAGCATTTT. Protein product: CSVAQGNSNQPQHF.

CDR3 DNA: TGCGCCAGCAGTTCGACAGGGGGCGTAAACACCATATATTTT. It translates to CASSSTGGVNTIYF. The rearrangement links TRBV5-1 to TRBJ1-3; 10 bases are shared with TRBD1. The J segment lost 6 bases and the V segment lost 5 bases, leaving 5 bases of the junction unmatched. Germline V lookup: CDR1 SGHRS, CDR2 YFSETQ. The CDR3 sequence is 14 residues long.